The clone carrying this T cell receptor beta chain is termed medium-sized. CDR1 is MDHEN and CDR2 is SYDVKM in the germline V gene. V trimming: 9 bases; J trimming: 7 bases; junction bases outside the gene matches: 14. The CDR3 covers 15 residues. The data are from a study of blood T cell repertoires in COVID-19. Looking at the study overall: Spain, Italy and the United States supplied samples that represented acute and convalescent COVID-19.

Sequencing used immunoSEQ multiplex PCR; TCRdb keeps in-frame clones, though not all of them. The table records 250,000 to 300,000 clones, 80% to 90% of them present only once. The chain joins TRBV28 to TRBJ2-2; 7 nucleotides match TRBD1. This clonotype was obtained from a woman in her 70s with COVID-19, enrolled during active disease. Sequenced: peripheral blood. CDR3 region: CASMADRWKSGELFF. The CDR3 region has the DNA TGTGCCAGTATGGCGGACAGGTGGAAGAGCGGGGAGCTGTTTTTT.